Presented here are 18 T cell receptor beta chains from one specimen sequenced in a study of CD8 T cells in ankylosing spondylitis. TCRdb re-analysed the 5' RACE reads in MiXCR, keeping a single row per CDR3 protein. There are about 220,000 distinct CDR3 sequences in the sample; roughly 24% occur only once, and under 8% lies in the top ten. The specimen was blood, either unsorted or a sorted T cell fraction (not recorded which). These receptors all come from a male donor with ankylosing spondylitis or in good health (not recorded which).

The chain couples TRBV10-2 to TRBJ2-7, with D possibly matching TRBD2 (6 bases). The CDR3 is made up of 13 amino acids. The germline V gene has CDR1 WSHSY and CDR2 SAAADI. V lost 7 bases and J lost 2, with 12 bases in between. Here the CDR3 DNA reads TGCGCCAGCAAATGGGGACTGGCCTACGAGCAGTACTTC. It encodes CASKWGLAYEQYF.

This clonotype appeared many times. The V gene is TRBV9, the J gene TRBJ2-5; D may be TRBD1 or TRBD2 (5 bases each). Germline CDR1 is SGDLS and CDR2 is YYNGEE. The V and J ends lost 0 bases and 4 bases respectively, with 16 bases between them. The length of the CDR3 is 16 residues. CDR3 DNA: TGTGCCAGCAGCGTAGGGGGACGGAGCGTGCGAGAGACCCAGTACTTC. Translating it yields CASSVGGRSVRETQYF.

This clonotype was recorded once. For the CDR3, the DNA is TGCGCCAGCAGCCAAGGCGTTTCACCCCTCCACTTT. It encodes CASSQGVSPLHF. This chain joins TRBV4-1 and TRBJ1-6, with D uncertain. The CDR3 covers 12 residues. The ends were cut back, 1 base at V and 9 bases at J, with 4 bases in the middle. The germline CDR1 and CDR2 sequences are MGHRA and YSYEKL.

This clonotype was counted a few times. This chain links TRBV20-1 with TRBJ2-2; D gene unclear. V lost 1 base and J 8 bases, leaving 8 bases between the germline ends. The CDR3 loop spans 12 amino acids. Germline V lookup: CDR1 DFQATT, CDR2 SNEGSKA (reference sequence). The DNA of the CDR3 is TGCAGTGCTAGAGTTGGTGGGGGGGAGCTGTTTTTT. Its protein is CSARVGGGELFF.

The sample holds many counts of this clonotype. This chain links TRBV27 with TRBJ1-4; TRBD1 is a possible D gene (5 bases). This CDR3 comprises 17 residues. V lost 2 bases, J lost 2 bases, and 15 bases lay in between. CDR1 is MNHEY and CDR2 is SMNVEV in the germline V gene (reference sequence). The CDR3 bases are TGTGCCAGCAGTTTAGAAGGCAGGGCTGAGACTAATGAAAAACTGTTTTTT. Its translation is CASSLEGRAETNEKLFF.

V and J are TRBV6-5 and TRBJ2-5; 10 nucleotides align to TRBD1. Germline V gives CDR1 MNHEY, CDR2 SVGAGI. The CDR3 sequence is 17 residues long. V lost 0 bases and J lost 4; bases outside the gene matches: 8. The CDR3 here is CASSYSKIGTGAETQYF. The CDR3 DNA is TGTGCCAGCAGTTACTCTAAGATCGGGACAGGGGCAGAGACCCAGTACTTC.

The rearrangement links TRBV28 to TRBJ2-4; a weak D match, TRBD2 (6 bases). The length of the CDR3 is 14 residues. From germline, CDR1 is MDHEN and CDR2 SYDVKM. Trimming stripped 2 bases from V and 7 bases from J, with 12 bases between. CDR3 bases: TGTGCCAGCAGTTTAGCAGGGACTCCTAACATTCAGTACTTC. Its translation: CASSLAGTPNIQYF.

This clonotype is a singleton in its sample. The conserved phenylalanine or tryptophan is not found at the CDR3 terminus, so this likely reflects a read error. The V and J genes are TRBV29-1 and TRBJ1-2, with D perhaps matching TRBD1 (6 bases). With 4 bases removed from V and 0 bases from J, the gap between germline ends came to 12 bases. The CDR3 extends over 14 amino acids. Germline V gene data show CDR1 as SQVTM and CDR2 as ANQGSEA. The CDR3, as DNA: TGCAGCGTTGGGGGGCCAGGAGCTAACTATGGCTACACCTAC. Translated, it gives CSVGGPGANYGYTY.

This clonotype has more than one count but fewer than ten. The V and J genes are TRBV20-1 and TRBJ2-3; 7 bases are shared with TRBD2. The V and J ends lost 6 bases and 5 bases, in that order; junction bases with no gene match: 17. Germline values: CDR1 DFQATT, CDR2 SNEGSKA (reference sequence). CDR3 length: 16 residues. The CDR3 nucleotides read TGCAGTGCCACCCCCTCTTCGGCGGGAGTTAAAGATACGCAGTATTTT. The encoded protein is CSATPSSAGVKDTQYF.

In its sample, this clonotype was seen a few times. CDR3 in amino acids: CSARAGTGTYNEQFF. DNA for the CDR3: TGCAGTGCTAGAGCCGGGACAGGGACCTACAATGAGCAGTTCTTC. J is TRBJ2-1 and V is TRBV20-1, with 9 nucleotides matching TRBD1. The CDR3 totals 15 residues. V lost 1 base and J lost 2; bases outside the gene matches: 3. Germline values: CDR1 DFQATT, CDR2 SNEGSKA (reference sequence).

The chain joins TRBV5-1 to TRBJ2-3, with 9 bases fitting TRBD1. CDR3 size: 16 residues. J lost 4 bases, V lost 1 base, and 7 bases had no gene match. Germline assignment: CDR1 SGHRS and CDR2 YFSETQ. The CDR3 nucleotides are TGCGCCAGCAGCTTGAAGGGACAGGGCACTTCAGATACGCAGTATTTT. Its protein is CASSLKGQGTSDTQYF.

About this clonotype: A much larger clonotype is one base distant, so this may be a read error. The chain employs TRBV5-1 and TRBJ2-1; D not certain. Germline CDR1 is SGHRS and CDR2 is YFSETQ. The CDR3 length is 15 residues. In nucleotides, the CDR3 is TGCGCCAGCAGCTTGGAGAGGCTCCCCTACAATAAGCAGTTCTTC. This codes for CASSLERLPYNKQFF.

The chain recombines TRBV6-1 with TRBJ2-2; tentative D call: TRBD2 (5 bases). Germline V lookup: CDR1 MNHNS, CDR2 SASEGT. CDR3 size: 15 residues. V lost 2 bases, J lost 0 bases, and 7 bases lay in between. CDR3 protein: CASSEPAANTGELFF. DNA for the CDR3: TGTGCCAGCAGTGAACCAGCGGCGAACACCGGGGAGCTGTTTTTT.

V usage is TRBV20-1 and J usage is TRBJ2-7; perhaps TRBD1 as D (6 bases). The germline CDR1 and CDR2 sequences are DFQATT and SNEGSKA (reference sequence). V lost 6 bases to trimming and J lost 3 bases, with 12 bases between them. The CDR3 is 12 amino acids. The CDR3 region has the DNA TGCAGTGCCAACGGACAGAGCTACGAGCAGTACTTC. It codes for CSANGQSYEQYF.

The chain recombines TRBV20-1 with TRBJ2-1, with 14 bases that match TRBD2. CDR3 length: 16 residues. Looked up from germline, CDR1 is DFQATT and CDR2 is SNEGSKA (reference sequence). Germline trimming cut 1 base from V and 8 bases from J; bases unmatched to any gene: 7. The CDR3: CSARGGTSGSKYEQFF. The CDR3 bases are TGCAGTGCTAGAGGGGGGACTAGCGGGAGTAAATATGAGCAGTTCTTC.

In this sample, this clonotype turned up many times. This chain connects TRBV4-3 to TRBJ1-4; maybe TRBD1 (5 bases). From germline, CDR1 is LGHNA and CDR2 YSLEER. The V and J ends lost 0 bases and 8 bases respectively, with 13 bases between them. This CDR3 is 15 amino acids long. The DNA of the CDR3 is TGCGCCAGCAGCCAAGATTTCGGGACCGGCGAAAAACTGTTTTTT. Encoded protein: CASSQDFGTGEKLFF.

Ten or more counts support this clonotype. This chain connects TRBV27 to TRBJ2-2; weak D call: TRBD1 (5 bases). V shed 5 bases and J shed 2 bases, with 9 bases lying between them. In germline, CDR1 is MNHEY, CDR2 SMNVEV (reference sequence). The CDR3 consists of 14 residues. The CDR3 DNA follows: TGTGCCAGCAGTACGACAGTTAACACCGGGGAGCTGTTTTTT. Protein sequence: CASSTTVNTGELFF.

The rearrangement links TRBV6-1 to TRBJ2-1, with D perhaps TRBD1 (5 bases). Per the germline V gene, CDR1 is MNHNS and CDR2 is SASEGT. The CDR3 has 15 residues. Trimming stripped 6 bases from V and 2 bases from J, with 14 bases between. CDR3 protein: CASRGVERTYNEQFF. CDR3 DNA: TGTGCCAGCAGAGGGGTGGAGCGTACCTACAATGAGCAGTTCTTC.